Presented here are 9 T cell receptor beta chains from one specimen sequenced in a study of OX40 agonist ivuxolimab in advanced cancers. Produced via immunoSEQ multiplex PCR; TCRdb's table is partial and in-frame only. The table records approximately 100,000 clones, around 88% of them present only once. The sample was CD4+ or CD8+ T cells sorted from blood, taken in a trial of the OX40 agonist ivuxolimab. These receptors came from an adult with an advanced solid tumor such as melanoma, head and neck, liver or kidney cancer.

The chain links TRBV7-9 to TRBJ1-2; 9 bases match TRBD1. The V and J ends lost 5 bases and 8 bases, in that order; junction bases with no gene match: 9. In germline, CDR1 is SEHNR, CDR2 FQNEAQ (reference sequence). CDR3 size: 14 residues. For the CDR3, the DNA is TGTGCCAGCAGCGTGGGCCCCACAGGGGGCGGCTACACCTTC. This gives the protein CASSVGPTGGGYTF.

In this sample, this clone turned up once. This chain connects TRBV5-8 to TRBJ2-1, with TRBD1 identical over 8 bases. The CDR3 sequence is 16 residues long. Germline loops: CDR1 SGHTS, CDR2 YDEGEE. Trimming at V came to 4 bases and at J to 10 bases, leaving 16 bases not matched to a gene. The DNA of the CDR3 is TGTGCCAGCAGCACAGGGACAGGCCGTTTTTCATTCGAGCAGTTCTTC. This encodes CASSTGTGRFSFEQFF. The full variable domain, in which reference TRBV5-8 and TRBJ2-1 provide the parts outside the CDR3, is EAGVTQSPTHLIKTRGQQATLRCSPISGHTSVYWYQQALGLGLQFLLWYDEGEERNRGNFPPRFSGRQFPNYSSELNVNALELEDSALYLCASSTGTGRFSFEQFFGPGTRLTVL.

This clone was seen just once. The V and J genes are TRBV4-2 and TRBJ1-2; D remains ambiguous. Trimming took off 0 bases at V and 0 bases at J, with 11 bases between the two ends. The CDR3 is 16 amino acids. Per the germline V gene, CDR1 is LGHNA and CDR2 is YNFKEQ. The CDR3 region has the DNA TGTGCCAGCAGCCAAGATCTCGGTCTAGCTAACTATGGCTACACCTTC. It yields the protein CASSQDLGLANYGYTF.

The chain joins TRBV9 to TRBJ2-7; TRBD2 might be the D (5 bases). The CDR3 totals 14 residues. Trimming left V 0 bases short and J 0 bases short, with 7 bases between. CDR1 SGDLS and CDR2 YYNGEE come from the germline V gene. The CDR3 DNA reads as TGTGCCAGCAGCGTAGTGGGGAGCTCCTACGAGCAGTACTTC. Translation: CASSVVGSSYEQYF.

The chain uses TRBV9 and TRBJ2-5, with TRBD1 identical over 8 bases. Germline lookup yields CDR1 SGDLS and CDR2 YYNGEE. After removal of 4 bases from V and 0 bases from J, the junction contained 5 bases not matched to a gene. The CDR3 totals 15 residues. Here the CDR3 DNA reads TGTGCCAGCAGCCCGGGACAGGCTAACCAAGAGACCCAGTACTTC. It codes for CASSPGQANQETQYF.

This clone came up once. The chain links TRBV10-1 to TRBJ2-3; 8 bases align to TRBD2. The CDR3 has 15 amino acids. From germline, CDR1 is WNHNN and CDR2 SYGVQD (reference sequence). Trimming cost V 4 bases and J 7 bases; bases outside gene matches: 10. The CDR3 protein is CASSVSGDRGNTQYF. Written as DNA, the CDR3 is TGCGCCAGCAGTGTTAGCGGGGACCGGGGAAATACGCAGTATTTT.

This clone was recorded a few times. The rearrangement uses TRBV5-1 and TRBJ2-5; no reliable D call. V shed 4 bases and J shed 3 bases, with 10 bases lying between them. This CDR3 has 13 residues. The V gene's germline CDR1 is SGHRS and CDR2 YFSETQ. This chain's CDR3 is CASSATNEETQYF. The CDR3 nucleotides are TGCGCCAGCAGCGCAACTAACGAAGAGACCCAGTACTTC. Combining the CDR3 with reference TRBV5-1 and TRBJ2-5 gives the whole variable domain KAGVTQTPRYLIKTRGQQVTLSCSPISGHRSVSWYQQTPGQGLQFLFEYFSETQRNKGNFPGRFSGRQFSNSRSEMNVSTLELGDSALYLCASSATNEETQYFGPGTRLLVL.

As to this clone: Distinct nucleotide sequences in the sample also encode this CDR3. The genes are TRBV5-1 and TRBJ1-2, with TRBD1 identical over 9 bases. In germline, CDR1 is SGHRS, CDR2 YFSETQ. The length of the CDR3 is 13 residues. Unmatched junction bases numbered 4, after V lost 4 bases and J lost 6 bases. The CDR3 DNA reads TGCGCCAGCAGCCCCGACAGGGGGGATGGCTACACCTTC. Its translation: CASSPDRGDGYTF.

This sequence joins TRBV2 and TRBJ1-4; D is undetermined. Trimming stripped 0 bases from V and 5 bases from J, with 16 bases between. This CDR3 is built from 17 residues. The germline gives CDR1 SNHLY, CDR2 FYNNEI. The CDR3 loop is CASSEAELGYLNEKLFF. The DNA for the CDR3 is TGTGCCAGCAGTGAAGCGGAGTTGGGGTACTTGAATGAAAAACTGTTTTTT.